The T cell receptor beta chain described here comes from a study of T cell responses to AZD1222 COVID-19 vaccine. Study findings and constraints: Of spike-specific TCRs, nearly half reportedly target regions left unmutated in variants. Sampling captured repertoires only after the peak T cell response. Once two AZD1222 doses were given, Spike-specific TCR breadth and depth went up. Vaccine-related CD4 TCRs covered spike, predominating at 160-218 and 743-854.

Trimming cost V 0 bases and J 5 bases, with 11 bases left between them. The CDR3 has 15 residues. CDR1 and CDR2 (germline): LGHNA, YSLEER. On this clone itself: The antigen remains unidentified.

TCRdb keeps only in-frame clones here, not all; method: immunoSEQ multiplex PCR. The sample carries 150,000 or so clones, around 92% recorded once. The chain recombines TRBV4-3 with TRBJ1-5; D is uncertain. The sequence came from an adult in good health. This specimen was peripheral blood, taken on day 0 of AZD1222 vaccination. The CDR3 is CASSQDKGGHQPQHF. The CDR3 nucleotides are TGCGCCAGCAGCCAAGATAAAGGCGGCCATCAGCCCCAGCATTTT.